This T cell receptor beta chain was identified in a study of T cell changes during pregnancy in multiple sclerosis. The CDR3 loop spans 20 amino acids. After removal of 4 bases from V and 2 bases from J, the junction contained 18 bases not matched to a gene. Per germline, CDR1 SGHVT and CDR2 SQSDAQ. Profiled with immunoSEQ multiplex PCR; TCRdb holds only in-frame clones, not every one. The sample carries about 85,000 clones, approximately 93% recorded once. The V gene is TRBV7-4, the J gene TRBJ2-2, with TRBD2 identical over 8 bases. Sequenced material: peripheral blood, taken in the first trimester of pregnancy. The TCR was taken from a female donor with multiple sclerosis, enrolled in a pregnancy study. The CDR3 sequence is CASSSWAPRAAGANTGELFF. DNA of the CDR3: TGTGCCAGCAGCTCATGGGCCCCCCGTGCAGCGGGGGCCAACACCGGGGAGCTGTTTTTT.